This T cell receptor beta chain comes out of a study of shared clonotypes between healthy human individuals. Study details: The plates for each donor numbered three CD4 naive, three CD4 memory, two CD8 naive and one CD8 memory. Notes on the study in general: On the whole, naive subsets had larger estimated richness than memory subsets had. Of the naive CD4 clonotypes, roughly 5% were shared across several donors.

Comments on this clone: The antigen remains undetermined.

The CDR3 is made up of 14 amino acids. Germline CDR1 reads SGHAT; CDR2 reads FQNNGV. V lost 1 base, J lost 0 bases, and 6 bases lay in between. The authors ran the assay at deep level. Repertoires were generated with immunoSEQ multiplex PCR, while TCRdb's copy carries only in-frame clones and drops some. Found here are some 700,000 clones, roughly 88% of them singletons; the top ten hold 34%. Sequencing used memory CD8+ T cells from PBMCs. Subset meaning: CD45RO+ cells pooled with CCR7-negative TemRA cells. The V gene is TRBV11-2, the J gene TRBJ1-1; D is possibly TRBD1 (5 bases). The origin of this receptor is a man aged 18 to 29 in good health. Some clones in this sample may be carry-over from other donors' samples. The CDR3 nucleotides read TGTGCCAGCAGCTTAGGGGACGTGAACACTGAAGCTTTCTTT. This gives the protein CASSLGDVNTEAFF.